These 12 T cell receptor beta chains came from one sample sequenced in a study of identical twins. MiXCR, run by TCRdb on the 5' RACE reads, gives a single entry per CDR3 protein. The sample lists roughly 710,000 distinct CDR3 sequences, roughly 6% occurring once. The sample was naive T cells sorted from blood. The origin of the receptors is a man between 18 and 29 years old in good health.

This clonotype was seen repeatedly, ten times or more. The rearrangement links TRBV5-1 to TRBJ2-7; 10 nucleotides match TRBD2. V trimming: 2 bases; J trimming: 0 bases; junction bases outside the gene matches: 2. Looked up from germline, CDR1 is SGHRS and CDR2 is YFSETQ. This CDR3 contains 15 residues. CDR3 sequence (DNA): TGCGCCAGCAGCTTTAGCGGGAGGAACTCCTACGAGCAGTACTTC. This sequence encodes CASSFSGRNSYEQYF.

This rearrangement joins TRBV29-1 to TRBJ1-1, with no clear D. The germline gives CDR1 SQVTM, CDR2 ANQGSEA. V dropped 0 bases and J dropped 1 base, with 6 bases sitting between them. The length of the CDR3 is 13 residues. This chain's CDR3 is CSVEDPGNTEAFF. CDR3 nucleotide sequence: TGCAGCGTTGAAGATCCAGGGAACACTGAAGCTTTCTTT.

This clonotype was counted at least ten times. This chain joins TRBV5-1 and TRBJ2-2; 10 nucleotides agree with TRBD2. CDR3 size: 17 residues. V lost 0 bases, J lost 3 bases, and 5 bases stayed unmatched. Germline values: CDR1 SGHRS, CDR2 YFSETQ. For the CDR3, the DNA is TGCGCCAGCAGCTTGGATACTAGCGGGATCCACACCGGGGAGCTGTTTTTT. This sequence encodes CASSLDTSGIHTGELFF.

The chain employs TRBV6-5 and TRBJ2-7, with a weak D call TRBD2 (6 bases). V gave up 2 bases and J gave up 5 bases, with 7 bases separating them. The length of the CDR3 is 12 residues. The germline CDR1 and CDR2 sequences are MNHEY and SVGAGI. CDR3 DNA: TGTGCCAGCAGTTACCCGGGGGACGAGCAGTACTTC. Translated, it gives CASSYPGDEQYF.

The gene calls are TRBV20-1 and TRBJ1-6; D remains unclear. Germline assignment: CDR1 DFQATT and CDR2 SNEGSKA (reference sequence). CDR3 length equals 15 residues. Trimming removed 1 base from V and 7 bases from J, with 14 bases in between. In DNA form, the CDR3 reads TGCAGTGCTAGAGGCGGACTACTCGGGAATTCACCCCTCCACTTT. Encoded protein: CSARGGLLGNSPLHF.

This clonotype was detected a few times. The chain joins TRBV9 to TRBJ2-2; D not certain. CDR3 size: 15 residues. Germline V gene lookup returns CDR1 SGDLS and CDR2 YYNGEE. Trimming removed 4 bases at V and 4 bases at J, with 14 bases between. CDR3 loop: CASSSVGVGTGELFF. The CDR3 nucleotides are TGTGCCAGCAGCTCGGTTGGTGTGGGCACCGGGGAGCTGTTTTTT.

The gene calls are TRBV4-1 and TRBJ1-4; no firm D call. V was pared by 2 bases and J by 0 bases, with 16 bases between. Germline V lookup: CDR1 MGHRA, CDR2 YSYEKL. The CDR3 sequence is 18 residues long. This CDR3 is CASSQLLGALSTNEKLFF. CDR3 nucleotide sequence: TGCGCCAGCAGCCAATTGCTGGGAGCACTTTCAACTAATGAAAAACTGTTTTTT.

This clonotype appeared a few times. This rearrangement joins TRBV24-1 to TRBJ2-5; D is perhaps TRBD2 (6 bases). Germline V gene data show CDR1 as KGHDR and CDR2 as SFDVKD. V dropped 0 bases and J dropped 4 bases, with 14 bases sitting between them. This CDR3 contains 16 residues. In nucleotides, the CDR3 is TGTGCCACCAGTGATTTGTTGTCCGGGCGGGGAGAGACCCAGTACTTC. Its protein is CATSDLLSGRGETQYF.

This clonotype has a handful of counts. The gene calls are TRBV9 and TRBJ1-3, with D uncertain. V was trimmed by 0 bases and J by 4 bases, leaving 14 bases between them. The CDR3 is made up of 16 amino acids. The germline CDR1 and CDR2 sequences are SGDLS and YYNGEE. The CDR3: CASSVAEGLVGNTIYF. The CDR3 nucleotides read TGTGCCAGCAGCGTAGCGGAAGGTCTCGTCGGAAACACCATATATTTT.

Details on this clonotype: The conserved phenylalanine or tryptophan is not found at the CDR3 terminus, so this likely reflects a read error. J is TRBJ2-5 and V is TRBV5-1; D is unresolved. V lost 5 bases, J lost 5 bases, and 13 bases lay in between. This CDR3 has 13 amino acids. Germline V gene lookup returns CDR1 SGHRS and CDR2 YFSETQ. CDR3 in DNA: TGCGCCAGCAGTCCCAGTCTGGACGAGACCCAGTACTTG. It translates to CASSPSLDETQYL.

This clonotype was detected many times. The CDR3 sequence: CSTRTSLNTEAFF. DNA of the CDR3: TGCAGCACTCGGACCAGCCTGAACACTGAAGCTTTCTTT. This rearrangement joins TRBV29-1 to TRBJ1-1; D call uncertain. V gave up 8 bases and J gave up 0 bases, with 13 bases separating them. CDR3 length: 13 amino acids. Germline V CDR1 and CDR2: SQVTM, ANQGSEA. Variable domain in full (rest from reference TRBV29-1 and TRBJ1-1): SAVISQKPSRDICQRGTSLTIQCQVDSQVTMMFWYRQQPGQSLTLIATANQGSEATYESGFVIDKFPISRPNLTFSTLTVSNMSPEDSSIYLCSTRTSLNTEAFFGQGTRLTVV.

This clonotype was recorded many times. The rearrangement joins TRBV5-1 to TRBJ2-1, with 7 bases fitting TRBD2. CDR1 SGHRS and CDR2 YFSETQ come from the germline V gene. The CDR3 is made up of 18 amino acids. V lost 0 bases and J lost 0; bases outside the gene matches: 9. The CDR3 is CASSLGPSGLSSYNEQFF. The CDR3 coding sequence is TGCGCCAGCAGCTTGGGCCCTAGCGGCCTGAGCTCCTACAATGAGCAGTTCTTC.